The 13 T cell receptor beta chains reported below all come from one sample, sequenced in a study of neurological immune-mediated disorders. TCRdb called the 5' RACE reads again in MiXCR, with one record for every CDR3 protein. The sample holds more than 25,000 distinct CDR3 sequences, around an eighth seen once. Material for sequencing was PBMCs. The source is a woman in her sixties in good health.

A few counts support this clonotype. This chain joins TRBV20-1 and TRBJ2-3; D is possibly TRBD1 (5 bases). The CDR3 is made up of 16 amino acids. V lost 5 bases and J 3 bases, leaving 21 bases between the germline ends. CDR1 is DFQATT, CDR2 SNEGSKA, per germline (reference sequence). This CDR3 reads CSAPSLTVVGTDTQYF. The DNA of the CDR3 is TGCAGTGCTCCCTCGCTGACAGTCGTTGGGACAGATACGCAGTATTTT.

The sample holds many counts of this clonotype. V gene TRBV2 combines with J gene TRBJ2-5; D is unresolved. There are 13 residues in the CDR3. Per germline, CDR1 SNHLY and CDR2 FYNNEI. V dropped 4 bases and J dropped 5 bases, with 11 bases sitting between them. The CDR3 DNA reads TGTGCCAGCAGTGTAGGTGGAACGGAGACCCAGTACTTC. Protein sequence: CASSVGGTETQYF.

This clonotype was observed many times. The V and J genes are TRBV18 and TRBJ1-5; 11 nucleotides line up with TRBD1. Germline CDR1 KGHSH, CDR2 LQKENI. V lost 4 bases and J lost 4; bases outside the gene matches: 9. This CDR3 contains 17 residues. The DNA for the CDR3 is TGTGCCAGCTCACGAAAACCGGGACAGGGGGAAAATCAGCCCCAGCATTTT. Protein sequence: CASSRKPGQGENQPQHF. The whole variable domain, remainder taken from reference TRBV18 and TRBJ1-5, is NAGVMQNPRHLVRRRGQEARLRCSPMKGHSHVYWYRQLPEEGLKFMVYLQKENIIDESGMPKERFSAEFPKEGPSILRIQQVVRGDSAAYFCASSRKPGQGENQPQHFGDGTRLSIL.

As to this clonotype: This may arise from a read error, as a much more abundant clone is one base away. Likely a read error: the CDR3 ends without its conserved phenylalanine or tryptophan. The chain uses TRBV4-2 and TRBJ2-4; 7 bases line up with TRBD1. The ends lost 0 bases at V and 6 bases at J; junction bases unmatched: 5. CDR3 length: 15 residues. Germline V gene data show CDR1 as LGHNA and CDR2 as YNFKEQ. This CDR3 is CASSQDATGPNIQYI. In nucleotides, the CDR3 is TGTGCCAGCAGCCAAGATGCGACAGGGCCAAACATTCAGTACATC.

This clonotype occurred many times. V and J are TRBV7-2 and TRBJ1-5; TRBD1 matches 7 bases. The CDR3 runs 15 residues. The V segment lost 3 bases and the J segment 0 bases; nucleotides outside the gene matches: 2. Germline V CDR1 and CDR2: SGHTA, FQGNSA. The CDR3 nucleotides read TGTGCCAGCAGCTTTACAGGGGTTAGCAATCAGCCCCAGCATTTT. It encodes CASSFTGVSNQPQHF.

This clonotype was counted at least ten times. The CDR3 loop is CASSDLQGIIYLGGYTF. CDR3 coding DNA: TGTGCCAGCAGCGACCTCCAGGGGATTATTTATCTTGGTGGCTACACCTTC. The rearrangement joins TRBV7-8 to TRBJ1-2, with a possible D match to TRBD1 (6 bases). The CDR3 has 17 residues. Trimming took off 5 bases at V and 7 bases at J, with 26 bases between the two ends. Germline V gene lookup returns CDR1 SGHVS and CDR2 FQNEAQ.

This clonotype was counted many times. The V call is TRBV6-1, the J call TRBJ2-5; 8 bases match TRBD1. V shed 0 bases, J shed 1 base, and the junction held 4 bases outside the gene matches. The CDR3 is 16 amino acids. Germline CDR1 reads MNHNS; CDR2 reads SASEGT. The CDR3 DNA reads TGTGCCAGCAGTGAAGCTGGGACAGGCCCCCAAGAGACCCAGTACTTC. This encodes CASSEAGTGPQETQYF.

This clonotype was detected ten times or more. This chain links TRBV6-5 with TRBJ2-2; tentatively, D is TRBD1 (6 bases). In germline, CDR1 is MNHEY, CDR2 SVGAGI. Deletions cut 5 bases from V and 2 bases from J, with 21 bases between. The CDR3 contains 18 residues. The CDR3 loop is CASSRTGHPFPNTGELFF. In DNA, the CDR3 is TGTGCCAGCAGTCGAACGGGACACCCTTTTCCTAACACCGGGGAGCTGTTTTTT.

This clonotype appeared many times. This chain joins TRBV19 and TRBJ2-1, with D possibly being TRBD1 or TRBD2 (5 bases each). The CDR3 totals 17 residues. Trimming removed 5 bases from V and 0 bases from J, with 17 bases in between. Looked up from germline, CDR1 is LNHDA and CDR2 is SQIVND (reference sequence). In DNA form, the CDR3 reads TGTGCCAGTAGTCAGACCTCGGGGCGGAGCTCCTACAATGAGCAGTTCTTC. Encoded protein: CASSQTSGRSSYNEQFF.

This rearrangement joins TRBV6-5 to TRBJ1-6, with 8 positions matching TRBD1. The CDR3 extends over 20 amino acids. J was trimmed by 16 bases and V by 2 bases; bases with no gene match: 28. Looked up from germline, CDR1 is MNHEY and CDR2 is SVGAGI. The CDR3 nucleotides read TGTGCCAGCAGTTACACAGGCCCGGGACAGGCGGCCTCCTATAATTCAACACTCCACTTT. This codes for CASSYTGPGQAASYNSTLHF.

This clonotype was recorded many times. The genes are TRBV5-1 and TRBJ1-1; D is unresolved. CDR3 length: 13 residues. V lost 4 bases and J lost 2, with 9 bases in between. Germline CDR1 is SGHRS and CDR2 is YFSETQ. In DNA form, the CDR3 reads TGCGCCAGCAGCCTTTCTAGAAACACTGAAGCTTTCTTT. Its translation: CASSLSRNTEAFF.

The sample holds many counts of this clonotype. V gene TRBV7-2 combines with J gene TRBJ2-1, with D possibly matching TRBD2 (7 bases). This CDR3 comprises 15 residues. V lost 5 bases and J lost 3, with 14 bases in between. Germline V gene sequence: CDR1 SGHTA, CDR2 FQGNSA. Here the CDR3 reads CASSPGRGDYNEQFF. The CDR3, as DNA: TGTGCCAGCAGCCCAGGGAGGGGGGACTACAATGAGCAGTTCTTC. Filled out from reference TRBV7-2 and TRBJ2-1, the complete variable domain reads GAGVSQSPSNKVTEKGKDVELRCDPISGHTALYWYRQSLGQGLEFLIYFQGNSAPDKSGLPSDRFSAERTGGSVSTLTIQRTQQEDSAVYLCASSPGRGDYNEQFFGPGTRLTVL.

Notes on this clonotype: Just one base apart from a much larger clone, this may be a read error. The limits of the CDR3 on the DNA are not certain, so only TCRdb's listed CDR3 is given. The chain recombines TRBV2 with TRBJ2-7. Looked up from germline, CDR1 is SNHLY and CDR2 is FYNNEI. The CDR3 length equals 15 residues, ends included. The CDR3 here is CASSVGAGSSYEQCF.